This TCR beta chain comes out of a study of identical twins. TCRdb fed the 5' RACE reads into MiXCR, producing one record per CDR3 protein. The data hold around 200,000 distinct CDR3 sequences, with approximately 9% observed a single time. Whole-study results and caveats: Low generation-probability sequences were in excess among twin-shared out-of-frame alpha sequences.

This clonotype occurred many times. No antigen is known for it. Sequenced material: memory (CD45RO+) T cells sorted from blood. The sequence derives from a young woman in good health.

The CDR3 region has the DNA TGTGCCAGCAGCCGAGTGGCAGGGGGCTATGGCTACACCTTC. The encoded protein is CASSRVAGGYGYTF. V and J are TRBV3-1 and TRBJ1-2, with 7 bases matching TRBD1. V lost 4 bases and J lost 4; bases outside the gene matches: 6. The CDR3 totals 14 residues. CDR1 LGHDT and CDR2 YNNKEL come from the germline V gene (reference sequence). Using reference TRBV3-1 and TRBJ1-2 for the parts outside the CDR3, the full variable domain is DTAVSQTPKYLVTQMGNDKSIKCEQNLGHDTMYWYKQDSKKFLKIMFSYNNKELIINETVPNRFSPKSPDKAHLNLHINSLELGDSAVYFCASSRVAGGYGYTFGSGTRLTVV.